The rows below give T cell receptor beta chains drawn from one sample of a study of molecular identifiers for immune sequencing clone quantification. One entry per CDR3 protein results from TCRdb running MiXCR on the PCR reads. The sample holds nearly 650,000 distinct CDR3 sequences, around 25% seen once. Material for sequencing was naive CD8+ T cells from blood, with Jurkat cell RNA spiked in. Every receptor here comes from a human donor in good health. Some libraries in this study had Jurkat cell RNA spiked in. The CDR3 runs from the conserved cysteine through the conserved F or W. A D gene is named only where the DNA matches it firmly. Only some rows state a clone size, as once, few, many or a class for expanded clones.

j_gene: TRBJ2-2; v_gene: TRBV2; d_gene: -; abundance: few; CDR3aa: CASSLMEGTHGELFF; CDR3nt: TGTGCCAGCAGTCTCATGGAGGGTACCCACGGGGAGCTGTTTTTT
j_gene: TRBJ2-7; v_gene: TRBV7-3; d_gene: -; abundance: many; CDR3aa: CASSPNSRTRDQGQQYF; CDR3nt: TGTGCCAGCAGCCCTAACTCGAGGACCCGGGACCAAGGTCAGCAGTACTTC
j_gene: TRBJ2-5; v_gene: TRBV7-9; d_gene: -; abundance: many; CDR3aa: CASSAHGPQETQYF; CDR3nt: TGTGCCAGCAGCGCCCACGGGCCCCAAGAGACCCAGTACTTC
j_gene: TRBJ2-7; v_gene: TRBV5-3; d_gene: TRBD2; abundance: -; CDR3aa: CASSSSGSGYEQYF; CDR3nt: TGTGCCAGCAGCTCCAGCGGGAGTGGCTACGAGCAGTACTTC
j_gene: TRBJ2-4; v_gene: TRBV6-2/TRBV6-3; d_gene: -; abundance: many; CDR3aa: CASSKYGNIQYF; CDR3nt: TGTGCCAGCAGTAAATACGGAAACATTCAGTACTTC
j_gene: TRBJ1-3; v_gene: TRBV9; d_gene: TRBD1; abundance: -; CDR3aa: CASSRTGSANTIYF; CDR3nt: TGTGCCAGCAGCAGGACAGGGTCGGCAAACACCATATATTTT
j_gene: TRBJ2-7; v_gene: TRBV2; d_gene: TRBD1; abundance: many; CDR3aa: CASSDGQGNYEQYF; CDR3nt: TGTGCCAGCAGTGACGGACAGGGCAACTACGAGCAGTACTTC
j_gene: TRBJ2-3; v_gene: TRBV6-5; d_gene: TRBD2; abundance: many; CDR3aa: CASSLRLAGEVGTDTQYF; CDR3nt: TGTGCCAGCAGTCTTCGACTAGCGGGAGAGGTGGGCACAGATACGCAGTATTTT
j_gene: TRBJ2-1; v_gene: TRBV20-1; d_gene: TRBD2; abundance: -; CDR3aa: CSAVPPPDSGRYNEQFF; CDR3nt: TGCAGTGCTGTCCCCCCCCCGGATAGCGGGAGATACAATGAGCAGTTCTTC
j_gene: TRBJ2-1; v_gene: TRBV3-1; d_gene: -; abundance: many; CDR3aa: CASSLSPYNEQFF; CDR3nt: TGTGCCAGCAGCCTGTCTCCTTACAATGAGCAGTTCTTC
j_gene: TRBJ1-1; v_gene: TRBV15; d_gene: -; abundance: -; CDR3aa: CATSDGGRSGTEAFF; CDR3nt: TGTGCCACCAGCGATGGGGGGCGGAGTGGCACTGAAGCTTTCTTT
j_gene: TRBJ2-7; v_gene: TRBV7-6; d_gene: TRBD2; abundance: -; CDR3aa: CASSRGLAVPYEQYF; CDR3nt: TGTGCCAGCAGCCGGGGACTAGCGGTTCCTTACGAGCAGTACTTC
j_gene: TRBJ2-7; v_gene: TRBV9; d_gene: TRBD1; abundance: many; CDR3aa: CASSEGTGYYEQYF; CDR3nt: TGTGCCAGCAGCGAGGGGACAGGGTACTACGAGCAGTACTTC
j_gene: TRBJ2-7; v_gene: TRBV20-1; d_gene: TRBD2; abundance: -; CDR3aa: CSAKTSGSYEQYF; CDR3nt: TGCAGTGCAAAAACTAGCGGATCCTACGAGCAGTACTTC
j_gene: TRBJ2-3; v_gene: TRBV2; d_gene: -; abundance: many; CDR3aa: CASSDGGLESTDTQYF; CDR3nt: TGTGCCAGCAGTGATGGAGGACTCGAAAGCACAGATACGCAGTATTTT
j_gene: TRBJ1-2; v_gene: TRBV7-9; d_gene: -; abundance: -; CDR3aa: CASSLPIGVTGSGYTF; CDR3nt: TGTGCCAGCAGCTTACCTATTGGTGTTACAGGTTCCGGCTACACCTTC
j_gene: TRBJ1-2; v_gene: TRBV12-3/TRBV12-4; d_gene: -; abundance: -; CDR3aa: CASSFGDSYGYTF; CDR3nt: TGTGCCAGCAGTTTCGGAGACAGCTATGGCTACACCTTC
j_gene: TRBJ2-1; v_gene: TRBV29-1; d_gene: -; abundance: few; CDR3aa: CSVGTGQPNEQFF; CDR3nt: TGCAGCGTTGGGACGGGCCAACCCAATGAGCAGTTCTTC
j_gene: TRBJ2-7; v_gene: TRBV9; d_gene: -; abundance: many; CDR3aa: CASSVEGGSYEQYF; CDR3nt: TGTGCCAGCAGCGTAGAGGGAGGATCCTACGAGCAGTACTTC
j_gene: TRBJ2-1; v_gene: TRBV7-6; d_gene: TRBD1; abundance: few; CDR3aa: CASSLMGQGYNEQFF; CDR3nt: TGTGCCAGCAGCTTGATGGGACAGGGCTATAATGAGCAGTTCTTC
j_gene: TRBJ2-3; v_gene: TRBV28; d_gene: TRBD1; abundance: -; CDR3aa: CASALGQEIDTQYF; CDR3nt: TGTGCCAGCGCCTTGGGACAGGAGATAGATACGCAGTATTTT
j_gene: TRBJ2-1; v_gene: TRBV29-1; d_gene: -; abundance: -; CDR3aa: CSVEDGDMGSGEQFF; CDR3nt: TGCAGCGTTGAAGACGGGGACATGGGATCGGGTGAGCAGTTCTTC
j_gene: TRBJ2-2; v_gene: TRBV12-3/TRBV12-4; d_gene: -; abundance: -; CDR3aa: CASSFFPGGTGELFF; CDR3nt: TGTGCCAGCAGTTTTTTTCCCGGGGGCACCGGGGAGCTGTTTTTT
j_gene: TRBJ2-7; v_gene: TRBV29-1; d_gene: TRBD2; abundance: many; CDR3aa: CSVEVAGGYEQYF; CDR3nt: TGCAGCGTTGAAGTAGCGGGGGGGTACGAGCAGTACTTC
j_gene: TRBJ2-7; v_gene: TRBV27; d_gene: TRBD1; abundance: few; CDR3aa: CASKTLGTGGEQYF; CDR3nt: TGTGCCAGCAAAACTCTCGGGACAGGGGGCGAGCAGTACTTC
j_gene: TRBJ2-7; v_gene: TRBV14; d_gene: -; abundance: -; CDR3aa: CASSQVLYPYEQYF; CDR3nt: TGTGCCAGCAGCCAAGTACTCTACCCCTACGAGCAGTACTTC
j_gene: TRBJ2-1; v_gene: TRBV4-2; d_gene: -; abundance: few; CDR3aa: CASSENPSDNEQFF; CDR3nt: TGTGCCAGCAGCGAGAACCCAAGCGACAATGAGCAGTTCTTC
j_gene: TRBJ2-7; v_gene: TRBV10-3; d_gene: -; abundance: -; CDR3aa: CTISEKQVTYEQYF; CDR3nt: TGTACCATCAGTGAAAAACAGGTGACCTACGAGCAGTACTTC
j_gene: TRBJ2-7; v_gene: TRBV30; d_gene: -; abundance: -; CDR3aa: CARSVSYEQYF; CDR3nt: TGTGCCCGGAGTGTATCCTACGAGCAGTACTTC
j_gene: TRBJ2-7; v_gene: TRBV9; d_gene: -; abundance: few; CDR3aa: CASSVVPSSYYEQYF; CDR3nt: TGTGCCAGCAGCGTAGTGCCTAGTTCGTACTACGAGCAGTACTTC
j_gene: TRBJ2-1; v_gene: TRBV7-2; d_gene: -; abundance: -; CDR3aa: CASSRPRQGSMLNEQSF; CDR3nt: TGTGCCAGCAGCCGACCCCGGCAGGGGAGTATGTTAAATGAGCAGTCCTTC